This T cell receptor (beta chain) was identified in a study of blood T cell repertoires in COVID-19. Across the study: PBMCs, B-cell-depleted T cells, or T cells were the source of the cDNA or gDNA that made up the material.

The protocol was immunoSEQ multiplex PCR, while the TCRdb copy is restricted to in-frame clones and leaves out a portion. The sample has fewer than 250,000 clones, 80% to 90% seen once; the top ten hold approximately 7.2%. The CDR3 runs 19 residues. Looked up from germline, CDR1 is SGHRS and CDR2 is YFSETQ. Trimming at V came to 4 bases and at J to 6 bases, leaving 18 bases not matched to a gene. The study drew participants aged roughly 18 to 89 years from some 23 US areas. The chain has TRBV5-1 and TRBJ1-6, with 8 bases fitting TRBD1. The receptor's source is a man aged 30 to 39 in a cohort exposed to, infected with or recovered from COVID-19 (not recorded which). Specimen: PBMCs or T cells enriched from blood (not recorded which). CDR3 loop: CASSPFARTGSLGNSPLHF. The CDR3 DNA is TGCGCCAGCAGCCCCTTTGCTAGGACAGGGTCATTGGGTAATTCACCCCTCCACTTT.